This TCR beta chain was recorded in a study of blood T cell repertoires in COVID-19. Overall study context: Both acute and convalescent COVID-19 samples were obtained from the United States, Italy and Spain. T cells, B-cell-depleted T cells, or PBMCs supplied cDNA or gDNA.

Germline V gives CDR1 SEHNR, CDR2 FQNEAQ (reference sequence). The CDR3 contains 18 residues. J was trimmed by 0 bases and V by 5 bases; bases with no gene match: 8. In the original workflow: It was from reference gene primer amplification that nucleated cell counts were estimated. Assay used: immunoSEQ multiplex PCR; TCRdb lists only in-frame clones, some missing. From that table come the V and J calls and clone size; the DNA was used to work out D and trimming. In the table there are roughly 100,000 clones, over 60% of which are singletons. This sequence was found in a man between 65 and 85 years old with acute or convalescent COVID-19. Sequenced: peripheral blood. This chain joins TRBV7-9 and TRBJ2-6; 9 bases line up with TRBD1. The CDR3 sequence is CASSPYRTGVSGANVLTF. Written as DNA, the CDR3 is TGTGCCAGCAGCCCATACCGGACAGGGGTCTCTGGGGCCAACGTCCTGACTTTC.